This T cell receptor beta chain was observed in a study of cytomegalovirus exposure and HLA in healthy donors. Findings and caveats of the study: Sequencing likely produced, as an artifact, a cluster of highly shared sequence variants.

CDR3 length equals 16 residues. The V gene's germline CDR1 is SGHAT and CDR2 FQNNGV. The PCR employed 60 Vbeta primers together with 13 Jbeta primers. TCRdb's copy holds only in-frame clones and misses some; the assay was immunoSEQ multiplex PCR. The table lists nearly 110,000 clones, over 60% of them singletons. To note about this clone: The antigen is not known. The junction departs from germline at one end; a sequencing error may be responsible.

The chain links TRBV11-2 to TRBJ2-2, with a tentative D call TRBD2 (6 bases). Specimen: PBMCs. This sequence originates from a male donor in good health and CMV-seronegative. The CDR3 DNA sequence: TGTGCCAGCAGCCTAGACGGGAGACGAAGCACCGGGGAGCTGTTTTTT. This sequence encodes CASSLDGRRSTGELFF.